These T cell receptor beta chains were read from a single sample in a study of cytomegalovirus exposure and HLA in healthy donors. Assay used: immunoSEQ multiplex PCR; TCRdb lists only in-frame clones, some missing. The table includes tens of thousands of clones, about 70% detected once. The specimen sequenced was PBMCs. The receptor source for this set is a woman younger than 45 in good health and CMV-seronegative. Each CDR3 is given with its conserved first and last residue.

CASRGLTSSYNSPLHF,TRBJ1-6,16,TRBV7-2
CASSQTLLPGQGAHEQYF,TRBJ2-7,18,TRBV4-2
CASSPGGTGTLYEQYF,.,16,TRBV28
CASSVASSGGYYEQYF,TRBJ2-7,16,TRBV9
CAWRLLAVGTDTQYF,TRBJ2-3,15,TRBV30
CASRTGDRGTNYGYTF,TRBJ1-2,16,TRBV27
CASSQDNNSPLHF,TRBJ1-6,13,TRBV4-3
CATRGDRGRNEQFF,TRBJ2-1,14,TRBV10-3
CATRRVGQEYLTNEKLFF,TRBJ1-4,18,TRBV27
CTSSQDERGCTDTQYF,TRBJ2-3,16,TRBV1
CASLQLNYGYTF,TRBJ1-2,12,TRBV19
CASSDLTGQGTYEQYF,TRBJ2-7,16,TRBV2
CASSLGAGGFGQPQHF,TRBJ1-5,16,TRBV7-2
CASSPRTATNYGYTF,TRBJ1-2,15,TRBV6-5
CASSLAGGQQFF,TRBJ2-1,12,TRBV11-3
CASSDRGHEQYF,TRBJ2-7,12,TRBV9
CASSPSGGASEQFF,TRBJ2-1,14,TRBV18
CASRPTTGGGLAGGFGANVLTF,TRBJ2-6,22,TRBV2
CASSYSKPNTEAFF,TRBJ1-1,14,TRBV6-5
CASIHEKGAGKLFF,TRBJ1-4,14,TRBV2
CASSRGGWTEAFF,TRBJ1-1,13,TRBV19
CASRETEDIIRGYTF,TRBJ1-2,15,TRBV6-5
CASSYISRTNTEAFF,TRBJ1-1,15,TRBV27
CASSADRGGGEKLFF,TRBJ1-4,15,TRBV2
CASIGRNYGYTF,TRBJ1-2,12,TRBV19
CASSLDQGTPLSYEQYF,TRBJ2-7,17,TRBV5-1
CASSQRRSGELFF,TRBJ2-2,13,TRBV7-8
CASSSIGGTGREKLFF,TRBJ1-4,16,TRBV5-4
CASSYGRNTEAFF,TRBJ1-1,13,TRBV6-5
CSAEGTANTEAFF,TRBJ1-1,13,TRBV29-1
CASSVSTGTGEGYTF,TRBJ1-2,15,TRBV11-3
CASSSTGWDSPLHF,TRBJ1-6,14,TRBV5-1
CASSQDEGTGSNEQYF,TRBJ2-7,16,TRBV4-2